One sample yielded the 26 T cell receptor beta chains listed below, sequenced in a study of T cell responses to AZD1222 COVID-19 vaccine. Method: immunoSEQ multiplex PCR; TCRdb's copy keeps in-frame clones and lacks some. The table includes approximately 180,000 clones, approximately 92% detected once. The sequencing here drew on peripheral blood, taken 28 days after the second dose of the MenACWY control vaccine. The receptors shown here come from an adult who received the MenACWY meningococcal vaccine as a control.

The rearrangement uses TRBV5-5 and TRBJ2-7; 7 bases fit TRBD1. CDR1 is SGHKS and CDR2 is YYEKEE in the germline V gene (reference sequence). This CDR3 comprises 15 residues. Trimming cost V 3 bases and J 5 bases; bases outside gene matches: 11. DNA for the CDR3: TGTGCCAGCAGCTCTCTACCTGACAGGGACCACGAGCAGTACTTC. Translating it yields CASSSLPDRDHEQYF.

The V gene is TRBV5-1, the J gene TRBJ1-1, with D perhaps TRBD1 (6 bases). Germline values: CDR1 SGHRS, CDR2 YFSETQ. Trimming stripped 4 bases from V and 3 bases from J, with 19 bases between. The CDR3 sequence is 16 residues long. The CDR3 loop is CASSHGTTGGYTEAFF. CDR3 nucleotides: TGCGCCAGCAGCCACGGGACAACCGGTGGGTACACTGAAGCTTTCTTT.

V gene TRBV6-5 combines with J gene TRBJ1-1, with TRBD1 identical over 9 bases. CDR1 and CDR2 from the germline V gene are MNHEY and SVGAGI. CDR3 size: 15 residues. V dropped 6 bases and J dropped 1; count of bases not matched to a gene: 6. DNA of the CDR3: TGTGCCAGCAGCCCAGACAGGGGGGCGAACACTGAAGCTTTCTTT. It specifies CASSPDRGANTEAFF.

J is TRBJ2-3 and V is TRBV5-8; 9 nucleotides match TRBD1. Germline CDR1 reads SGHTS; CDR2 reads YDEGEE. V shed 5 bases, J shed 6 bases, and the junction held 4 bases outside the gene matches. There are 13 residues in the CDR3. CDR3 sequence (DNA): TGTGCCAGCAGGTCCGGGACAGGGGATACGCAGTATTTT. As protein: CASRSGTGDTQYF.

This clone turned up a few times. The chain carries TRBV6-4 and TRBJ2-3; 10 bases map to TRBD2. The CDR3 has 15 amino acids. V shed 3 bases and J 1 base; nucleotides not matched to a gene: 1. CDR1 is MRHNA, CDR2 SNTAGT, per germline. The CDR3 DNA reads as TGTGCCAGCAGTGAAACTAGCGGGGGCACAGATACGCAGTATTTT. Its protein product is CASSETSGGTDTQYF.

This chain connects TRBV5-1 to TRBJ1-3, with a weak D call TRBD1 (5 bases). Looked up from germline, CDR1 is SGHRS and CDR2 is YFSETQ. Deletions cut 2 bases from V and 4 bases from J, with 10 bases between. This CDR3 has 14 amino acids. This CDR3 is CASSLSGIGNTIYF. In DNA, the CDR3 is TGCGCCAGCAGCTTATCAGGGATCGGAAACACCATATATTTT.

This sequence joins TRBV19 and TRBJ1-5; D is possibly TRBD1 (5 bases). Germline CDR1 LNHDA, CDR2 SQIVND (reference sequence). V lost 7 bases, J lost 0 bases, and 13 bases lay in between. The CDR3 is 15 amino acids. The CDR3 DNA reads TGTGCCAGTAACCTGGACACCGCTAGCAATCAGCCCCAGCATTTT. The encoded protein is CASNLDTASNQPQHF. The complete variable domain, with remaining parts taken from reference TRBV19 and TRBJ1-5, reads DGGITQSPKYLFRKEGQNVTLSCEQNLNHDAMYWYRQDPGQGLRLIYYSQIVNDFQKGDIAEGYSVSREKKESFPLTVTSAQKNPTAFYLCASNLDTASNQPQHFGDGTRLSIL.

About this clone: One junction end does not reproduce the germline sequence, and a read error may be involved. The V and J genes are TRBV2 and TRBJ2-7; D assignment may be TRBD1 or TRBD2 (6 bases each). CDR1 is SNHLY and CDR2 is FYNNEI in the germline V gene. The CDR3 is 14 amino acids. The CDR3 DNA reads TGTGCCAGCAGTGAAGGGGGGGCTCCGTACGTGCAGTACTTC. This translates into CASSEGGAPYVQYF.

The chain combines TRBV7-9 with TRBJ2-7, with 7 bases that match TRBD1. CDR1 is SEHNR, CDR2 FQNEAQ, per germline (reference sequence). This CDR3 comprises 15 residues. After removal of 5 bases from V and 3 bases from J, the junction contained 10 bases not matched to a gene. The CDR3 protein is CASSRRDSRDYEQYF. The CDR3 coding sequence is TGTGCCAGCAGCCGAAGGGACAGCCGGGACTACGAGCAGTACTTC.

In regard to this clone: This sample also contains other DNA sequences that code for the same CDR3. This sequence joins TRBV5-1 and TRBJ2-1, with 13 bases aligning to TRBD2. After removal of 0 bases from V and 8 bases from J, the junction contained 5 bases not matched to a gene. Germline V gene sequence: CDR1 SGHRS, CDR2 YFSETQ. The CDR3 extends over 16 amino acids. CDR3 region: CASSLGTSGGRDEQFF. The DNA for the CDR3 is TGCGCCAGCAGCTTGGGGACTAGCGGGGGTCGGGATGAGCAGTTCTTC.

This clone has a single count. V is TRBV6-2 or TRBV6-3 and J is TRBJ2-1; TRBD2 matches 14 bases. The ends lost 5 bases at V and 7 bases at J; junction bases unmatched: 4. CDR3 size: 15 residues. CDR1 and CDR2 from the germline V gene are MNHEY and SVGEGT. In DNA, the CDR3 is TGTGCCAGCAGTCGACTAGCGGGGGGGCCTAATGAGCAGTTCTTC. This codes for CASSRLAGGPNEQFF.

The J gene is TRBJ1-2, the V gene TRBV5-3; 7 bases line up with TRBD1. TRBV5-3 is recorded as an ORF, its role being uncertain. Losses at the gene ends were 1 base for V and 5 bases for J; bases not matched to a gene: 5. The CDR3 is made up of 14 amino acids. As DNA, the CDR3 is TGTGCCAGAAGCTTGATGGGACAGCCATATGGCTACACCTTC. It specifies CARSLMGQPYGYTF.

The chain employs TRBV2 and TRBJ2-1; 8 nucleotides agree with TRBD2. Trimming cost V 7 bases and J 4 bases; bases outside gene matches: 6. CDR3 length: 14 residues. Germline V gene lookup returns CDR1 SNHLY and CDR2 FYNNEI. This CDR3 is CASIPGGGYNEQFF. In nucleotides, the CDR3 is TGTGCCAGCATCCCCGGGGGGGGGTACAATGAGCAGTTCTTC.

The V call is TRBV5-1, the J call TRBJ2-5, with D perhaps given as TRBD1 or TRBD2 (5 bases each). V was clipped by 4 bases and J by 1 base, with 11 bases between them. This CDR3 region has 14 residues. Germline-derived CDR1 and CDR2 are SGHRS and YFSETQ. CDR3 sequence reads: CASSLGTVQETQYF. The DNA for the CDR3 is TGCGCCAGCAGCCTAGGGACCGTCCAAGAGACCCAGTACTTC.

This clone has only one observation. The chain couples TRBV2 to TRBJ2-3; TRBD1 aligns across 7 bases. CDR1 and CDR2 (germline): SNHLY, FYNNEI. This CDR3 spans 14 amino acids. The junction had 5 bases not matched to a gene; V was cut back by 2 bases and J by 6 bases. The CDR3 DNA is TGTGCCAGCAGTGAAAACAGGGGAAGTGATACGCAGTATTTT. Translation gives CASSENRGSDTQYF.

This chain uses TRBV7-3 with TRBJ1-6; D is uncertain. Germline V gives CDR1 SGHTA, CDR2 FQGTGA. This CDR3 region has 15 residues. V gave up 3 bases and J gave up 3 bases, with 9 bases separating them. The CDR3 spells CASSLDRRYNSPLHF. CDR3 DNA: TGTGCCAGCAGCTTGGACCGGCGCTATAATTCACCCCTCCACTTT. Using reference TRBV7-3 and TRBJ1-6 for the parts outside the CDR3, the full variable domain is GAGVSQTPSNKVTEKGKYVELRCDPISGHTALYWYRQSLGQGPEFLIYFQGTGAADDSGLPNDRFFAVRPEGSVSTLKIQRTERGDSAVYLCASSLDRRYNSPLHFGNGTRLTVT.

V is TRBV6-1 and J is TRBJ1-2; D is unresolved. V lost 3 bases to trimming and J lost 5 bases, with 7 bases between them. CDR3 size: 12 residues. The germline V gene encodes CDR1 MNHNS and CDR2 SASEGT. CDR3 amino acids: CASSEPGYGYTF. The CDR3 nucleotides are TGTGCCAGCAGTGAGCCAGGATATGGCTACACCTTC.

The chain recombines TRBV12-3 or TRBV12-4 with TRBJ1-2; 7 bases are a match to TRBD1. This CDR3 is built from 13 residues. The ends lost 6 bases at V and 5 bases at J; junction bases unmatched: 6. The CDR3 protein is CASSSGTAYGYTF. DNA for the CDR3: TGTGCCAGCAGCTCCGGGACAGCTTATGGCTACACCTTC.

The chain links TRBV7-7 to TRBJ2-1; possible D gene TRBD1, 5 bases. Germline V CDR1 and CDR2: SSHAT, FNYEAQ (reference sequence). Trimming took off 2 bases at V and 5 bases at J, with 10 bases between the two ends. The length of the CDR3 is 14 residues. CDR3 in amino acids: CASSLQGRHNEQFF. The CDR3, as DNA: TGTGCCAGCAGCTTACAGGGTCGACACAATGAGCAGTTCTTC. The entire variable domain, with the rest obtained from reference TRBV7-7 and TRBJ2-1, is as follows: GAGVSQSPRYKVTKRGQDVTLRCDPISSHATLYWYQQALGQGPEFLTYFNYEAQPDKSGLPSDRFSAERPEGSISTLTIQRTEQRDSAMYRCASSLQGRHNEQFFGPGTRLTVL.

The chain recombines TRBV6-2 or TRBV6-3 with TRBJ1-5; D perhaps matches TRBD1 (5 bases). Trimming left V 6 bases short and J 3 bases short, with 12 bases between. The V gene's germline CDR1 is MNHEY and CDR2 SVGEGT. The CDR3 has 14 amino acids. CDR3 loop: CASSENRYNQPQHF. In nucleotides, the CDR3 is TGTGCCAGCAGCGAGAACAGGTACAATCAGCCCCAGCATTTT.

This sequence joins TRBV9 and TRBJ1-5; weak D call: TRBD1 (5 bases). V gave up 0 bases and J gave up 6 bases, with 13 bases separating them. The CDR3 extends over 15 amino acids. Per germline, CDR1 SGDLS and CDR2 YYNGEE. The DNA for the CDR3 is TGTGCCAGCAGCGTAGATGTGGGGAGGGGTCAGCCCCAGCATTTT. It encodes CASSVDVGRGQPQHF.

V gene TRBV6-6 combines with J gene TRBJ1-1; no reliable D call. V lost 7 bases and J lost 5, with 14 bases in between. CDR1 is MNHNY and CDR2 is SVGAGI in the germline V gene (reference sequence). CDR3 length: 13 residues. CDR3 sequence (DNA): TGTGCCAGCACTTCCCAGACCAAAACTGAAGCTTTCTTT. It encodes CASTSQTKTEAFF.

The chain carries TRBV28 and TRBJ1-5; no reliable D call. The CDR3 is made up of 18 amino acids. CDR1 and CDR2 (germline): MDHEN, SYDVKM. Trimming pared 6 bases from V and 7 bases from J, leaving 28 bases between. The CDR3 spells CASSYLLRPGRSRQPQHF. The CDR3 DNA is TGTGCCAGCAGCTACCTCCTTCGGCCAGGTCGATCGAGGCAGCCCCAGCATTTT.

This chain connects TRBV5-6 to TRBJ2-3; perhaps TRBD2 as D (6 bases). The length of the CDR3 is 17 residues. Trimming took 4 bases from V and 0 from J, leaving 18 bases between them. From germline, CDR1 is SGHDT and CDR2 YYEEEE. In DNA form, the CDR3 reads TGTGCCAGCAGCCATGTGGCTTGGCGGGGAAGCACAGATACGCAGTATTTT. This sequence encodes CASSHVAWRGSTDTQYF.

To note about this clone: An end of the junction differs from the germline gene, which may be a read error. This rearrangement joins TRBV5-4 to TRBJ1-2, with D unclear. Germline CDR1 is SGHNT and CDR2 is YYREEE (reference sequence). The CDR3 loop spans 14 amino acids. The DNA of the CDR3 is TGTGCCAGCAGCCCCGAACCCGTTCGAGTCCTCCCCCACTTC. This sequence encodes CASSPEPVRVLPHF. Together with reference TRBV5-4 and TRBJ1-2, the CDR3 gives the full variable domain: ETGVTQSPTHLIKTRGQQVTLRCSSQSGHNTVSWYQQALGQGPQFIFQYYREEENGRGNFPPRFSGLQFPNYSSELNVNALELDDSALYLCASSPEPVRVLPHFGSGTRLTVV.

The chain combines TRBV28 with TRBJ2-3; D possibly uses TRBD1 or TRBD2 (7 bases each). V lost 5 bases to trimming and J lost 8 bases, with 17 bases between them. Germline V CDR1 and CDR2: MDHEN, SYDVKM. CDR3 length: 14 residues. The CDR3 protein is CASSPPGGGGTQYF. The CDR3 coding sequence is TGTGCCAGCAGTCCGCCAGGGGGGGGAGGTACGCAGTATTTT. Full variable domain (rest looked up from reference TRBV28 and TRBJ2-3): DVKVTQSSRYLVKRTGEKVFLECVQDMDHENMFWYRQDPGLGLRLIYFSYDVKMKEKGDIPEGYSVSREKKERFSLILESASTNQTSMYLCASSPPGGGGTQYFGPGTRLTVL.